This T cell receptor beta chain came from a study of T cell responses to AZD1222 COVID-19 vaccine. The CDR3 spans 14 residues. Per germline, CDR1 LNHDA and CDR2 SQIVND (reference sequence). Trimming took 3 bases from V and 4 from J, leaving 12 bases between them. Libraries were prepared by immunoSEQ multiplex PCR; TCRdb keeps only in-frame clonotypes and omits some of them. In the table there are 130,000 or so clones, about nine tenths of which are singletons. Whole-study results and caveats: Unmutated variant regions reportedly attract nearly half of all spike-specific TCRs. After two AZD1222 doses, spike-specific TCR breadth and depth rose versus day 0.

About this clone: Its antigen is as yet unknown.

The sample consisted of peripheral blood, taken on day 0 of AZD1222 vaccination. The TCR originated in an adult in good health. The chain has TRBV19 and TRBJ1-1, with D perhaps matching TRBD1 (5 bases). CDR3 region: CASSIVGEGTEAFF. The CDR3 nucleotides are TGTGCCAGTAGTATTGTAGGGGAGGGCACTGAAGCTTTCTTT. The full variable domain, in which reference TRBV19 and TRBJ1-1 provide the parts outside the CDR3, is DGGITQSPKYLFRKEGQNVTLSCEQNLNHDAMYWYRQDPGQGLRLIYYSQIVNDFQKGDIAEGYSVSREKKESFPLTVTSAQKNPTAFYLCASSIVGEGTEAFFGQGTRLTVV.